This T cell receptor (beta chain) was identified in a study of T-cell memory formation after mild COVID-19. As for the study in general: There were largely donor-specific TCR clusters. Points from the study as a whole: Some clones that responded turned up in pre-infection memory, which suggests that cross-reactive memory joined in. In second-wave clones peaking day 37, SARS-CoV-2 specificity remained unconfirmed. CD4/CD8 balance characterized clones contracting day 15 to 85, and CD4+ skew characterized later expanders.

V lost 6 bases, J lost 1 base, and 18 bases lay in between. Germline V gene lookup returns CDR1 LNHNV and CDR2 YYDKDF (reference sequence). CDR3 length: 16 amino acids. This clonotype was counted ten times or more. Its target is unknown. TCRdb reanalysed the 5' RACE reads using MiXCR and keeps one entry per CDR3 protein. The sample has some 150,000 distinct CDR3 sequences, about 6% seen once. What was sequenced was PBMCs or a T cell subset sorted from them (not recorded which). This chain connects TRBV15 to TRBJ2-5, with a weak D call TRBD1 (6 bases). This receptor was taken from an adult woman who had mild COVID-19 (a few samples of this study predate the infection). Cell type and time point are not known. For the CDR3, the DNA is TGTGCCACCAGTAAGGGCAGGGGCGAATCCCAAGAGACCCAGTACTTC. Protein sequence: CATSKGRGESQETQYF.